This section outlines one TCR beta chain sequence together with its context. Antigen: not known. The data were taken from a study of blood T cells in healthy people across ages. Overall study findings and caveats: Higher diversity, along with more naive CD4+ cells, distinguished long-lived donors from aged donors.

Isolation yielded PBMCs, at least 6.5 million per sample, in every case. For the second PCR, which ran for 7 to 11 cycles, a sample-barcoded 5' primer and a J-beta primer mix were used. From the 5' RACE reads, TCRdb called clonotypes with MiXCR, one entry per CDR3 protein. The sample holds roughly 2 million distinct CDR3 sequences, about 49% seen once. This CDR3 is built from 16 residues. Trimming left V 2 bases short and J 4 bases short, with 16 bases between. The germline V gene encodes CDR1 LGHNA and CDR2 YSLEER. The sample comprised blood. The chain has TRBV4-3 and TRBJ2-3; D is ambiguous. The TCR sequence derives from a woman aged 40 to 50 in good health. For the CDR3, the DNA is TGCGCCAGCAGCCAAATCTCAAAAGAGTATTCAGATACGCAGTATTTT. Encoded protein: CASSQISKEYSDTQYF.